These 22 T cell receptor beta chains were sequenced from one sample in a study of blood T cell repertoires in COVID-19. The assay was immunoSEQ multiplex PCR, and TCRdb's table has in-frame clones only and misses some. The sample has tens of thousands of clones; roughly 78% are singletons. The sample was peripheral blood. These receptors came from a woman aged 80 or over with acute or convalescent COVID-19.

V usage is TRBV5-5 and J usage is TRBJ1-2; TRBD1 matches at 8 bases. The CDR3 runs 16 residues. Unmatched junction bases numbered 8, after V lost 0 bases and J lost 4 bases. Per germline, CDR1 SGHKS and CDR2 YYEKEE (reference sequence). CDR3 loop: CASSLEGRGPGYGYTF. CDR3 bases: TGTGCCAGCAGCTTGGAGGGCAGGGGGCCCGGCTATGGCTACACCTTC.

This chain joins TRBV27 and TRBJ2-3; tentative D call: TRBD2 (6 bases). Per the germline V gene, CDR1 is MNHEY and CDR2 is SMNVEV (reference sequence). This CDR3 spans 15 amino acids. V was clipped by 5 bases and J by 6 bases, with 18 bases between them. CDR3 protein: CASSGPSGDVDTQYF. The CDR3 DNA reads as TGTGCCAGCAGTGGCCCCTCGGGGGATGTGGATACGCAGTATTTT.

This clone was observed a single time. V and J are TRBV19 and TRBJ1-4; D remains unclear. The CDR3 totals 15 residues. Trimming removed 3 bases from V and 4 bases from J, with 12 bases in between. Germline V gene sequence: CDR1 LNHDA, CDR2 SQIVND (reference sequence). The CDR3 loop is CASSIQAGGNEKLFF. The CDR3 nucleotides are TGTGCCAGTAGTATTCAGGCAGGAGGTAATGAAAAACTGTTTTTT.

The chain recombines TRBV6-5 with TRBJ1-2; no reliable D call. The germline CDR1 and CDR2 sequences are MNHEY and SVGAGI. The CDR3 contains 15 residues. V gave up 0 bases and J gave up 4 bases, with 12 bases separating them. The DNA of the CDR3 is TGTGCCAGCAGTTACTCAGGAGGGCTCTTCTATGGCTACACCTTC. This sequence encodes CASSYSGGLFYGYTF.

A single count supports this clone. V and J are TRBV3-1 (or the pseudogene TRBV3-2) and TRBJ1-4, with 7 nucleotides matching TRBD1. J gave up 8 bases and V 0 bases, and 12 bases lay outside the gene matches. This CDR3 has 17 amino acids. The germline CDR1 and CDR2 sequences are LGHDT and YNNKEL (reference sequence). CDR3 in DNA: TGTGCCAGCAGCCAAGACCGACAGGGTGCAGGTGGGGAAAAACTGTTTTTT. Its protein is CASSQDRQGAGGEKLFF.

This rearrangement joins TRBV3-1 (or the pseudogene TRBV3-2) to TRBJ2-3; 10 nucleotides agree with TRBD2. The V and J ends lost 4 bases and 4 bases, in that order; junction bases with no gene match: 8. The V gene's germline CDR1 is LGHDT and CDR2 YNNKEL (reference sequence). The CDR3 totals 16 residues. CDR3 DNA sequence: TGTGCCAGCAGCCTAATACCGGGACTAGCGTCAGATACGCAGTATTTT. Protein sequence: CASSLIPGLASDTQYF.

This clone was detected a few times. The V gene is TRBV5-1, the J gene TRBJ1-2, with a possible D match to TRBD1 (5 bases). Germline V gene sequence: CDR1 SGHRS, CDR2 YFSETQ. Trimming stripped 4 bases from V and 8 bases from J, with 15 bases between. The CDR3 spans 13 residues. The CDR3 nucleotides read TGCGCCAGCAGCCCGGGACCCCGGGAGGGCTACACCTTC. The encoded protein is CASSPGPREGYTF.

Written as DNA, the CDR3 is TGTGCCAGCAAGAGTAGGCGGGAGCCCAACAATGAGCAGTTCTTC. It is translated as CASKSRREPNNEQFF. V is TRBV2 and J is TRBJ2-1, with 7 bases that match TRBD2. Germline assignment: CDR1 SNHLY and CDR2 FYNNEI. Losses at the gene ends were 7 bases for V and 5 bases for J; bases not matched to a gene: 11. The CDR3 extends over 15 amino acids. The whole variable domain, filled in from reference TRBV2 and TRBJ2-1, reads EPEVTQTPSHQVTQMGQEVILRCVPISNHLYFYWYRQILGQKVEFLVSFYNNEISEKSEIFDDQFSVERPDGSNFTLKIRSTKLEDSAMYFCASKSRREPNNEQFFGPGTRLTVL.

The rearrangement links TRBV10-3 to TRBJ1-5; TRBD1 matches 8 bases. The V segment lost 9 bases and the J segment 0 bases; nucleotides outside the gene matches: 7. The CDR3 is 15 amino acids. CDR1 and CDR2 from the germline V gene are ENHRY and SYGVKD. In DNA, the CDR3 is TGTGCCATTTCGGGACAGGAATATAGCAATCAGCCCCAGCATTTT. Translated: CAISGQEYSNQPQHF.

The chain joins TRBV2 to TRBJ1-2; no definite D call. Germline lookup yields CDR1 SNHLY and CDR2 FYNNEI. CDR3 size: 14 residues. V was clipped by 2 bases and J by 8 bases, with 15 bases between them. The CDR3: CASSEYGVSGGYTF. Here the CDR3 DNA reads TGTGCCAGCAGTGAATATGGGGTGTCGGGGGGCTACACCTTC.

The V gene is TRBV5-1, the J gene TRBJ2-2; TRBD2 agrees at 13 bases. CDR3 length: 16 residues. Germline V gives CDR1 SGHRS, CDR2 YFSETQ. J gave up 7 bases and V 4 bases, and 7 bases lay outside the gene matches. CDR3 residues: CASSPGLAGDVGELFF. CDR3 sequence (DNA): TGCGCCAGCAGCCCAGGACTAGCGGGGGATGTCGGGGAGCTGTTTTTT.

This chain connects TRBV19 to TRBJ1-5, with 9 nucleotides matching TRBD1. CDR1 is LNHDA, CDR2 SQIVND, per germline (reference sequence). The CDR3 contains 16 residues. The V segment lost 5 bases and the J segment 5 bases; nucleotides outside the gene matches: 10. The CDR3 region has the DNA TGTGCCAGTAGTTTTTTCGGCACAGGGGGCGATCAGCCCCAGCATTTT. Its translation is CASSFFGTGGDQPQHF.

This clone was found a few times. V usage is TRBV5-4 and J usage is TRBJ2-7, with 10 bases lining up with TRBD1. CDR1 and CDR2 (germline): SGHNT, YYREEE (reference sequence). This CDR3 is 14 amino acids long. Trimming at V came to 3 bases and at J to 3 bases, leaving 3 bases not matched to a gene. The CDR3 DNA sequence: TGTGCCAGCAGCTGGGGGACAGGGGACTACGAGCAGTACTTC. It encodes CASSWGTGDYEQYF.

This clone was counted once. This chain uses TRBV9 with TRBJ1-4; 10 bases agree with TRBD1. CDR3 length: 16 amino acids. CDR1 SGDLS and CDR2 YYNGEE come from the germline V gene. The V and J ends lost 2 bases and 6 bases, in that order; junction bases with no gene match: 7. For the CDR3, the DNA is TGTGCCAGCAGCGTTACGGACAGGGGGTATGATGAAAAACTGTTTTTT. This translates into CASSVTDRGYDEKLFF.

The CDR3 DNA sequence: TGCGCCAGCAGTGACTCAGCTGGGGCCAACGTCCTGACTTTC. Residues: CASSDSAGANVLTF. This chain connects TRBV10-2 to TRBJ2-6; D uncertain. Trimming pared 3 bases from V and 2 bases from J, leaving 5 bases between. The CDR3 sequence is 14 residues long. Germline CDR1 WSHSY, CDR2 SAAADI.

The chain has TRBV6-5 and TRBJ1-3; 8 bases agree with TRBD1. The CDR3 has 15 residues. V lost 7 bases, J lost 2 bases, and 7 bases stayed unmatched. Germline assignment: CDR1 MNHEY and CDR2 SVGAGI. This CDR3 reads CASKLDRGPGNTIYF. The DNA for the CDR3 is TGTGCCAGCAAACTCGACAGGGGCCCTGGAAACACCATATATTTT.

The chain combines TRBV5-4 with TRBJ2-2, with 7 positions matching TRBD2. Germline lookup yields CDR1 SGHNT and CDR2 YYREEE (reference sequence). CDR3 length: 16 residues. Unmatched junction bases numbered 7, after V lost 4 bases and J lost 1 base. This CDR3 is CASSTGGRGNTGELFF. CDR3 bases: TGTGCCAGCAGCACCGGGGGGAGGGGGAACACCGGGGAGCTGTTTTTT.

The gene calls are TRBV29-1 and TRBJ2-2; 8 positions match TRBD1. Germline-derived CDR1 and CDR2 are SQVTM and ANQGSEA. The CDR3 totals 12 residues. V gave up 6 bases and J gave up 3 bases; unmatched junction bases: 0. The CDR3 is CSVQGDTGELFF. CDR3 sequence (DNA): TGCAGCGTACAGGGGGACACCGGGGAGCTGTTTTTT.

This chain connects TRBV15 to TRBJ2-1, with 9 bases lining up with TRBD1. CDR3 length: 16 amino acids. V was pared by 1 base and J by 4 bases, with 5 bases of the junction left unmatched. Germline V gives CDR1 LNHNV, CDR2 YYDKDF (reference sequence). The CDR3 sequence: CATSRGRTGAYNEQFF. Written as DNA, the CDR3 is TGTGCCACCAGCAGAGGCCGGACAGGGGCGTACAATGAGCAGTTCTTC.

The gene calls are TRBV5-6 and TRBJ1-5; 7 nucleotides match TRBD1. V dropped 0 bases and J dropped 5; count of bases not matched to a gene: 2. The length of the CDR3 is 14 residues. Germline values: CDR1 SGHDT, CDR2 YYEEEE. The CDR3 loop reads CASSLAGGDQPQHF. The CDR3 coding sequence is TGTGCCAGCAGCTTGGCAGGGGGAGATCAGCCCCAGCATTTT.

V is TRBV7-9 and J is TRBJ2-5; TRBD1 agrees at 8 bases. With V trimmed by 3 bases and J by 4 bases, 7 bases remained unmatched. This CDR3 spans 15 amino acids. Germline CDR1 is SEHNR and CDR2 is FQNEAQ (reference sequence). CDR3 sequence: CASSLDRVVRETQYF. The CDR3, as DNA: TGTGCCAGCAGCTTGGACAGGGTGGTAAGAGAGACCCAGTACTTC. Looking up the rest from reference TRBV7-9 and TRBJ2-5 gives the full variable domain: DTGVSQNPRHKITKRGQNVTFRCDPISEHNRLYWYRQTLGQGPEFLTYFQNEAQLEKSRLLSDRFSAERPKGSFSTLEIQRTEQGDSAMYLCASSLDRVVRETQYFGPGTRLLVL.

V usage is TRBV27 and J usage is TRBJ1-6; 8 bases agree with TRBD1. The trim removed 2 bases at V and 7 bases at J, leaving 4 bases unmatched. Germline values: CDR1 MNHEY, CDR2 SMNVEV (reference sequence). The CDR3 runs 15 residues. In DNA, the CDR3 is TGTGCCAGCAGTTTAAGGCAGGGGGCCAATTCACCCCTCCACTTT. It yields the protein CASSLRQGANSPLHF.